This passage covers 14 T cell receptor beta chains from one sample sequenced in a study of shared clonotypes between healthy human individuals. Sequenced by immunoSEQ multiplex PCR; TCRdb stores in-frame clones only, minus some. The table lists approximately 1.5 million clones, approximately 98% of them singletons, with 0.4% to 0.45% in the top ten. Sequencing was done on a sample of naive CD4+ T cells sorted from blood. The subset was: CD45RA+ positively selected. These receptor sequences come from a man between 25 and 39 years old in good health.

CDR3 nucleotides: TGTGCCAGTAGTCCGCAGGGGGCAGGGACCGGGGAGCTGTTTTTT. Translation gives CASSPQGAGTGELFF. J is TRBJ2-2 and V is TRBV19, with TRBD1 matching over 8 bases. This CDR3 contains 15 residues. The trim removed 5 bases at V and 5 bases at J, leaving 7 bases unmatched. In germline, CDR1 is LNHDA, CDR2 SQIVND (reference sequence).

V is TRBV7-2 and J is TRBJ2-5, with D perhaps matching TRBD2 (6 bases). Germline CDR1 and CDR2: SGHTA and FQGNSA. Trimming took off 5 bases at V and 5 bases at J, with 15 bases between the two ends. The length of the CDR3 is 14 residues. CDR3 sequence: CASSPQTSLETQYF. The DNA for the CDR3 is TGTGCCAGCAGCCCCCAGACTAGTCTGGAGACCCAGTACTTC.

This chain uses TRBV7-7 with TRBJ2-5; the D gene is possibly TRBD2 (6 bases). Trimming removed 5 bases from V and 2 bases from J, with 12 bases in between. In germline, CDR1 is SSHAT, CDR2 FNYEAQ (reference sequence). This CDR3 spans 14 amino acids. CDR3 protein: CASSEAGRQETQYF. The CDR3 DNA reads TGTGCCAGCAGCGAGGCCGGGAGACAAGAGACCCAGTACTTC.

The chain combines TRBV29-1 with TRBJ2-1; D gene uncertain. This CDR3 is 11 amino acids long. In germline, CDR1 is SQVTM, CDR2 ANQGSEA. The V and J ends lost 8 bases and 10 bases respectively, with 15 bases between them. The CDR3 sequence: CSSGMPEEQFF. The CDR3 DNA reads as TGCAGCTCTGGGATGCCGGAGGAGCAGTTCTTC.

This chain joins TRBV28 and TRBJ2-7; 15 positions agree with TRBD2. Germline V gives CDR1 MDHEN, CDR2 SYDVKM. CDR3 length equals 17 residues. V shed 2 bases, J shed 2 bases, and the junction held 4 bases outside the gene matches. The CDR3 reads CASSLPGLAGGPYEQYF. In DNA form, the CDR3 reads TGTGCCAGCAGTTTACCGGGACTAGCGGGAGGACCCTACGAGCAGTACTTC.

This clone appeared once. The chain joins TRBV7-3 to TRBJ1-3; D unresolved. Germline-derived CDR1 and CDR2 are SGHTA and FQGTGA. This CDR3 spans 13 amino acids. V shed 0 bases and J shed 4 bases, with 4 bases lying between them. CDR3 sequence: CASSLTTGNTIYF. As DNA, the CDR3 is TGTGCCAGCAGCTTAACTACAGGAAACACCATATATTTT.

The gene calls are TRBV27 and TRBJ1-5, with unresolved D. CDR1 MNHEY and CDR2 SMNVEV come from the germline V gene (reference sequence). Trimming removed 3 bases from V and 7 bases from J, with 19 bases in between. The CDR3 loop spans 16 amino acids. CDR3 in DNA: TGTGCCAGCAGTTTCCTTGCCCTAGGGTCCGGGCAGCCCCAGCATTTT. Encoded protein: CASSFLALGSGQPQHF.

The J gene is TRBJ1-2, the V gene TRBV13, with D perhaps matching TRBD1 (5 bases). V was trimmed by 2 bases and J by 9 bases, leaving 22 bases between them. The CDR3 extends over 16 amino acids. CDR1 and CDR2 (germline): PRHDT, FYEKMQ (reference sequence). The CDR3 DNA is TGTGCCAGCAGCTTAACCAACACTTCAGGGCTCCGGAGCTACACCTTC. The encoded protein is CASSLTNTSGLRSYTF. Full variable domain (rest looked up from reference TRBV13 and TRBJ1-2): AAGVIQSPRHLIKEKRETATLKCYPIPRHDTVYWYQQGPGQDPQFLISFYEKMQSDKGSIPDRFSAQQFSDYHSELNMSSLELGDSALYFCASSLTNTSGLRSYTFGSGTRLTVV.

The genes are TRBV7-9 and TRBJ2-7; weak D call: TRBD2 (5 bases). This CDR3 is built from 12 residues. Germline CDR1 reads SEHNR; CDR2 reads FQNEAQ (reference sequence). Trimming removed 3 bases at V and 5 bases at J, with 8 bases between. The CDR3 protein is CASSFVGDEQYF. In nucleotides, the CDR3 is TGTGCCAGCAGCTTTGTCGGGGACGAGCAGTACTTC. The full variable domain, its missing parts supplied by reference TRBV7-9 and TRBJ2-7, is DTGVSQNPRHKITKRGQNVTFRCDPISEHNRLYWYRQTLGQGPEFLTYFQNEAQLEKSRLLSDRFSAERPKGSFSTLEIQRTEQGDSAMYLCASSFVGDEQYFGPGTRLTVT.

This clone was counted a single time. The chain couples TRBV27 to TRBJ2-7; 8 bases match TRBD1. The ends lost 5 bases at V and 4 bases at J; junction bases unmatched: 4. Looked up from germline, CDR1 is MNHEY and CDR2 is SMNVEV (reference sequence). The CDR3 has 13 amino acids. The CDR3 region has the DNA TGTGCCAGCAGTGCGGGGACAGGTTACGAGCAGTACTTC. Encoded protein: CASSAGTGYEQYF.

Notes on this clone: A read error may produce the germline difference seen at one junction end. The gene calls are TRBV18 and TRBJ2-2; D not resolved. The CDR3 spans 13 residues. In germline, CDR1 is KGHSH, CDR2 LQKENI. CDR3 nucleotide sequence: TGTCCCAGCCTGGATTCGAGCACCGGGGAGCTGTTTTTT. It is translated as CPSLDSSTGELFF.

The rearrangement joins TRBV11-2 to TRBJ2-2; D might be TRBD2 (5 bases). CDR3 length: 13 amino acids. Germline CDR1 SGHAT, CDR2 FQNNGV. V was clipped by 3 bases and J by 4 bases, with 6 bases between them. The chain's CDR3 is CASSFGGTGELFF. CDR3 sequence (DNA): TGTGCCAGCAGCTTTGGAGGCACCGGGGAGCTGTTTTTT.

V and J are TRBV28 and TRBJ2-2; possibly TRBD1 or TRBD2 for D (6 bases each). The V and J ends lost 3 bases and 3 bases respectively, with 11 bases between them. The CDR3 totals 15 residues. Germline CDR1 MDHEN, CDR2 SYDVKM. For the CDR3, the DNA is TGTGCCAGCAGTTTTCGGGGGCTTCACACCGGGGAGCTGTTTTTT. Its protein is CASSFRGLHTGELFF.

V usage is TRBV27 and J usage is TRBJ2-1, with 10 nucleotides matching TRBD2. The length of the CDR3 is 15 residues. V shed 3 bases and J 7 bases; nucleotides not matched to a gene: 6. In germline, CDR1 is MNHEY, CDR2 SMNVEV (reference sequence). CDR3 DNA sequence: TGTGCCAGCAGTTTTCCTAGCGGGAGTGGGAATGAGCAGTTCTTC. This gives the protein CASSFPSGSGNEQFF.